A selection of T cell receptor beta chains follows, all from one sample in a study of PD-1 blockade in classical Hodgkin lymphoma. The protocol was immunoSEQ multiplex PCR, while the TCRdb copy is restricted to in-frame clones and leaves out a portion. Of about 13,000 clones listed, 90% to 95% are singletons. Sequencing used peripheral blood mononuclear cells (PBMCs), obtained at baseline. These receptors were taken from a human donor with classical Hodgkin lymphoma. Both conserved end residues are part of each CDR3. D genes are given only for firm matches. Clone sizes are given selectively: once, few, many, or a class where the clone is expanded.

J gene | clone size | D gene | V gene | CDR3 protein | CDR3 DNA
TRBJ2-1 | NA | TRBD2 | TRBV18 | CASSLPGLAGVDEQFF | TGTGCCAGCTCACTTCCGGGACTAGCGGGAGTGGATGAGCAGTTCTTC
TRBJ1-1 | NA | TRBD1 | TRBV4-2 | CASSQDLLTGRMNTEAFF | TGTGCCAGCAGCCAAGATTTGCTGACAGGGCGTATGAACACTGAAGCTTTCTTT
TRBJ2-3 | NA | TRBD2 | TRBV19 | CASSMLAGGSDTQYF | TGTGCCAGTAGTATGCTGGCGGGGGGCTCAGATACGCAGTATTTT
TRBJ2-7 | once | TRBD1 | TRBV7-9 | CASSLGQPYEQYF | TGTGCCAGCAGCCTGGGACAGCCTTACGAGCAGTACTTC
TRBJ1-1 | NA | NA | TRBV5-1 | CASSLGGRTEAFF | TGCGCCAGCAGCTTGGGGGGGAGGACTGAAGCTTTCTTT
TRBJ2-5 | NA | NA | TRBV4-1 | CASSPELADQETQYF | TGCGCCAGCAGCCCAGAGTTAGCGGACCAAGAGACCCAGTACTTC
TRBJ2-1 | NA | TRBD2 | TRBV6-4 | CASSEFGTSGNNEQFF | TGTGCCAGCAGTGAATTTGGGACTAGCGGAAACAATGAGCAGTTCTTC
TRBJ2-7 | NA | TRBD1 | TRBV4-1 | CASSHQNTGGRSYEQYF | TGCGCCAGCAGCCATCAAAATACAGGGGGCAGGTCCTACGAGCAGTACTTC
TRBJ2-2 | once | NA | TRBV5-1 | CASERTGELFF | TGCGCCAGCGAAAGAACCGGGGAGCTGTTTTTT
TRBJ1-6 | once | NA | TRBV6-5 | CASGPYEGPPPLHF | TGTGCCAGCGGTCCTTATGAGGGTCCTCCTCCCCTCCACTTT
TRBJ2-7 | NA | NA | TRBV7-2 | CASSLVEGYEQYF | TGTGCCAGCAGCCTTGTCGAGGGCTACGAGCAGTACTTC
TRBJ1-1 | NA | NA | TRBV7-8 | CASSSIRNTEAFF | TGTGCCAGCAGTTCGATTCGGAACACTGAAGCTTTCTTT
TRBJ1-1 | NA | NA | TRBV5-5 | CASSLAGQLNTEAFF | TGTGCCAGCAGCTTGGCCGGGCAGCTGAACACTGAAGCTTTCTTT
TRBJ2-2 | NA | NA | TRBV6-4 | CASSDKGGTGELFF | TGTGCCAGCAGTGACAAGGGGGGCACCGGGGAGCTGTTTTTT
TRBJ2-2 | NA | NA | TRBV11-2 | CASSLDPAGSSGELFF | TGTGCCAGCAGCTTAGATCCCGCCGGTTCTTCCGGGGAGCTGTTTTTT
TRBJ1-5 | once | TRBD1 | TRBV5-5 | CASSLTPDRVGQPQHF | TGTGCCAGCAGCTTGACGCCTGACAGGGTCGGTCAGCCCCAGCATTTT
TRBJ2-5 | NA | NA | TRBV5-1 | CASRTGDKRSETQYF | TGCGCCAGCAGGACGGGGGACAAACGATCGGAGACCCAGTACTTC
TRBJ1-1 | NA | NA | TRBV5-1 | CASSLGTEAFF | TGCGCCAGCTCATTGGGCACTGAAGCTTTCTTT
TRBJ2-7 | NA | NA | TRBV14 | CASSQVFGTLQIPVF | TGTGCCAGCAGCCAAGTCTTCGGGACACTGCAAATCCCGGTCTTC
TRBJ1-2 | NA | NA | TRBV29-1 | CSVRAGDSYTF | TGCAGCGTTCGTGCAGGGGACTCCTACACCTTC
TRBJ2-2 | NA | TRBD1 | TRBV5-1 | CASNGQGAFTGELFF | TGCGCCAGCAACGGACAGGGAGCGTTCACCGGGGAGCTGTTTTTT
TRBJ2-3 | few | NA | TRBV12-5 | CASGTTPTPGERVFDTQYF | TGTGCTAGTGGTACCACCCCCACTCCAGGGGAGAGAGTATTTGATACGCAGTATTTT
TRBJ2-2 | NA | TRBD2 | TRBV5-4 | CASSRPVGGGRRSGELFF | TGTGCCAGCAGCCGCCCGGTTGGCGGGGGGAGGAGGTCCGGGGAGCTGTTTTTT
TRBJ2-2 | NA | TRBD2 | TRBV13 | CASSPRTSGNTGELFF | TGTGCCAGCAGCCCACGGACTAGCGGGAACACCGGGGAGCTGTTTTTT
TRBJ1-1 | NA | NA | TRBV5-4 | CASTRTVGTEAFF | TGTGCCAGCACCAGGACAGTGGGAACTGAAGCTTTCTTT
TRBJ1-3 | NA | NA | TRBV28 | CASSMPGTAYSGNTIYF | TGTGCCAGCAGTATGCCCGGGACTGCTTACTCTGGAAACACCATATATTTT
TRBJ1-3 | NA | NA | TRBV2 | CASLGASGNTIYF | TGTGCCAGCCTGGGCGCGAGTGGAAACACCATATATTTT
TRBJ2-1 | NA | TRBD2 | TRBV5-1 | CASSLRGGASPLPYNEQFF | TGCGCCAGCAGCTTGCGCGGGGGGGCGTCCCCACTCCCTTACAATGAGCAGTTCTTC
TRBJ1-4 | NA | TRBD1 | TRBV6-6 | CASRTGRVSGEKLFF | TGTGCCTCAAGGACAGGGAGGGTATCGGGTGAAAAACTGTTTTTT
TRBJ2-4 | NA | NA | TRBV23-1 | CASSVQEGLTKNIQYF | TGCGCCAGCAGTGTCCAGGAGGGTTTAACCAAAAACATTCAGTACTTC
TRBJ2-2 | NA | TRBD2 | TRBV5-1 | CASSLSGTSGGAPGELFF | TGCGCCAGCAGCCTATCCGGGACTAGCGGGGGGGCCCCCGGGGAGCTGTTTTTT
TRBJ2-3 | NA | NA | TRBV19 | CASSMASRGTDTQYF | TGTGCCAGTAGTATGGCCAGTCGGGGCACAGATACGCAGTATTTT
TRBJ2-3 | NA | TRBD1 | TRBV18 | CASSPPRTGGTDTQYF | TGTGCCAGCTCACCACCACGGACAGGAGGCACAGATACGCAGTATTTT
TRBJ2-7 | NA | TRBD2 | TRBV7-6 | CASSKSGEGLNEQYF | TGTGCCAGCAGCAAAAGCGGGGAGGGCCTCAACGAGCAGTACTTC
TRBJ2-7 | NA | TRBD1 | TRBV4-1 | CASRPPGQGGEQYF | TGCGCCAGCAGGCCACCGGGACAGGGAGGCGAGCAGTACTTC
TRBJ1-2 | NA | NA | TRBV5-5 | CASSFATNYGYTF | TGTGCCAGCAGCTTTGCGACGAACTATGGCTACACCTTC
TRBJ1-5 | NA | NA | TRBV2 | CASSEWADSGQPQHF | TGTGCCAGCAGTGAATGGGCAGACTCGGGTCAGCCCCAGCATTTT
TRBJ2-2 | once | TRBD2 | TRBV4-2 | CASSQEAGGYTGELFF | TGTGCCAGCAGCCAAGAGGCGGGAGGTTACACCGGGGAGCTGTTTTTT
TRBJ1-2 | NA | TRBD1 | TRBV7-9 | CASSPGTDPRSYGYTF | TGTGCCAGCAGCCCCGGGACAGACCCCAGGAGCTATGGCTACACCTTC
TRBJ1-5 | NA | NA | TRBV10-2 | CASSGLGPQHF | TGCGCCAGCAGCGGACTAGGGCCCCAGCATTTT
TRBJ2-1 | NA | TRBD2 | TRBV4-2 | CASSQDLAGGLYNEQFF | TGTGCCAGCAGCCAGGATCTAGCGGGAGGACTTTACAATGAGCAGTTCTTC